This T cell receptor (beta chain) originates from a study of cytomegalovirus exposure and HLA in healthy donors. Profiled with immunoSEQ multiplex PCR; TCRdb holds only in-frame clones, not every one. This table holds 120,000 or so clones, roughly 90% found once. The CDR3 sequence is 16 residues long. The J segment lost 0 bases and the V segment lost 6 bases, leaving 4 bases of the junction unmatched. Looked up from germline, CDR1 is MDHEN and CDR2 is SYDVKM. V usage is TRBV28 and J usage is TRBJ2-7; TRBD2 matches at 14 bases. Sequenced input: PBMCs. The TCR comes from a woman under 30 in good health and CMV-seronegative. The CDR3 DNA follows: TGTGCCAGCAGACCAGGGACTAGCGGGAGCTCCTACGAGCAGTACTTC. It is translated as CASRPGTSGSSYEQYF.